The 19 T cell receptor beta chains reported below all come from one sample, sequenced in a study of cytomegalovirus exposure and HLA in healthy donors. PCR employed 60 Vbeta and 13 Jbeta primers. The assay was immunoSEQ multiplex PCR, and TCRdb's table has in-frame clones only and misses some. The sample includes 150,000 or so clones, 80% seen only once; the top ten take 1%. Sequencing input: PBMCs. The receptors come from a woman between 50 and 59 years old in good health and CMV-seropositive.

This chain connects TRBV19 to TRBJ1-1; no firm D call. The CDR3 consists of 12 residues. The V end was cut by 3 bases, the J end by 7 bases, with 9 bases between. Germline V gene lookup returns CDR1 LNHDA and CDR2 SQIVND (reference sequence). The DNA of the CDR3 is TGTGCCAGTAGTATCAAGGAGGGTGAAGCTTTCTTT. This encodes CASSIKEGEAFF.

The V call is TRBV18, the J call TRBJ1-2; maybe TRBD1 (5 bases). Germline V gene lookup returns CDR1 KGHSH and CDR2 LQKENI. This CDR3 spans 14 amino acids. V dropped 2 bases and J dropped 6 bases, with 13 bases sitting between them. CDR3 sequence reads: CASSPTEQGHGYTF. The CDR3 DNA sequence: TGTGCCAGCTCACCAACAGAGCAGGGCCATGGCTACACCTTC.

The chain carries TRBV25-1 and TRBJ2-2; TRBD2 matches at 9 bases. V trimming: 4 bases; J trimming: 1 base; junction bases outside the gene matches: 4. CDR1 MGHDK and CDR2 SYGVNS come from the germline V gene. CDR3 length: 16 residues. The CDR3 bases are TGTGCCAGCAGTGTAGGAGCGGGGGGGAACACCGGGGAGCTGTTTTTT. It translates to CASSVGAGGNTGELFF.

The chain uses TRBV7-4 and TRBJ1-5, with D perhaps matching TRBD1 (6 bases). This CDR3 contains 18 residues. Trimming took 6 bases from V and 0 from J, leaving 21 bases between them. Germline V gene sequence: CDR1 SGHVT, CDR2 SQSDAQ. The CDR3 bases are TGTGCCAGCAGGTCTTATTGGGCAGGGGACAATAGCAATCAGCCCCAGCATTTT. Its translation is CASRSYWAGDNSNQPQHF.

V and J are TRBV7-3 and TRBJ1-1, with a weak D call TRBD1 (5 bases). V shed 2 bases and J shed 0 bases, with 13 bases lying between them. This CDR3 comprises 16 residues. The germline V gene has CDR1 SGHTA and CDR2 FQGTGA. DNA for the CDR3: TGTGCCAGCAGCTTAGTAGGGGTGGGGATGAACACTGAAGCTTTCTTT. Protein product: CASSLVGVGMNTEAFF. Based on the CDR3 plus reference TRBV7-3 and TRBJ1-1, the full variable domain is GAGVSQTPSNKVTEKGKYVELRCDPISGHTALYWYRQSLGQGPEFLIYFQGTGAADDSGLPNDRFFAVRPEGSVSTLKIQRTERGDSAVYLCASSLVGVGMNTEAFFGQGTRLTVV.

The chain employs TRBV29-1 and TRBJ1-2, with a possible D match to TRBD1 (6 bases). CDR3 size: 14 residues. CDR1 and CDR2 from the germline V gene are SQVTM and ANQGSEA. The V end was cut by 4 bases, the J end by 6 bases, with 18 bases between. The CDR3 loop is CSVAAVTGPNGYTF. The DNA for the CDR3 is TGCAGCGTTGCTGCCGTGACAGGCCCTAATGGCTACACCTTC.

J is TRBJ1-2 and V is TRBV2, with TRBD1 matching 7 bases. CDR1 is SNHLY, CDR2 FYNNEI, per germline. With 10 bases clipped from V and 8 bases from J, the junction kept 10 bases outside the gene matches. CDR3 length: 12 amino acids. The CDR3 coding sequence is TGTGCCACCAGACAGGGCCCAGGGGGCTACACCTTC. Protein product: CATRQGPGGYTF. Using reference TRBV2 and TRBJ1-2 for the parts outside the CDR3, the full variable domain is EPEVTQTPSHQVTQMGQEVILRCVPISNHLYFYWYRQILGQKVEFLVSFYNNEISEKSEIFDDQFSVERPDGSNFTLKIRSTKLEDSAMYFCATRQGPGGYTFGSGTRLTVV.

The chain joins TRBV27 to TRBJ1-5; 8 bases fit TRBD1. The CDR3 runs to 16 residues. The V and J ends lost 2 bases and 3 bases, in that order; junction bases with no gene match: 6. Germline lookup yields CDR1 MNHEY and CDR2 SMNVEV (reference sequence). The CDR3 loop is CASSLRWQGANQPQHF. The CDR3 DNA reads TGTGCCAGCAGTTTAAGGTGGCAGGGGGCCAATCAGCCCCAGCATTTT.

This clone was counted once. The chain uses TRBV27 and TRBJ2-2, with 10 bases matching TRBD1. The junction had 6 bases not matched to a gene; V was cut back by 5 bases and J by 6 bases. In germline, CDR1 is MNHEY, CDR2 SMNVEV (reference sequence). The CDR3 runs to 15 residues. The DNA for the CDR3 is TGTGCCAGCAGTAAGAGACAGGGGGCCTCCGGGGAGCTGTTTTTT. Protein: CASSKRQGASGELFF.

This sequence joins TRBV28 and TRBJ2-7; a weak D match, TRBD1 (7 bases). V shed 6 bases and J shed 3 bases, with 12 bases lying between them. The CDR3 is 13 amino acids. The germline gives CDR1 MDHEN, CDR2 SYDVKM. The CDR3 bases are TGTGCCAGCAGCCCCAGGGGGGACTACGAGCAGTACTTC. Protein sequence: CASSPRGDYEQYF.

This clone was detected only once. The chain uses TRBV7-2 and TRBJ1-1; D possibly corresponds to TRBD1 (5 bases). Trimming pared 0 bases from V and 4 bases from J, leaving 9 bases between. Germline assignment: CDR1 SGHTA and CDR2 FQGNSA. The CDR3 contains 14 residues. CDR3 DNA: TGTGCCAGCAGCTTAGCAGGGGTGAGCACTGAAGCTTTCTTT. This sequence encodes CASSLAGVSTEAFF.

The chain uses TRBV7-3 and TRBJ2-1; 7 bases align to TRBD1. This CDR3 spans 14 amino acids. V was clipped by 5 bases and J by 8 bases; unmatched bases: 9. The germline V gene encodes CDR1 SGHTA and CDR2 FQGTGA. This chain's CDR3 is CASSADRAGYEQFF. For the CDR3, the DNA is TGTGCCAGCAGCGCCGACAGGGCTGGCTATGAGCAGTTCTTC.

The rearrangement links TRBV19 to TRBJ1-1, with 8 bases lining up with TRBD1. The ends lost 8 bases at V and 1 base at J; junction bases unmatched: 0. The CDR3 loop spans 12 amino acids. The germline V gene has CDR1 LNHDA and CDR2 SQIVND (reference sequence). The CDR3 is CASGTGNTEAFF. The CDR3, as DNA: TGTGCCAGTGGGACAGGGAACACTGAAGCTTTCTTT. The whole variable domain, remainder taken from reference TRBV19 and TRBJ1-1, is DGGITQSPKYLFRKEGQNVTLSCEQNLNHDAMYWYRQDPGQGLRLIYYSQIVNDFQKGDIAEGYSVSREKKESFPLTVTSAQKNPTAFYLCASGTGNTEAFFGQGTRLTVV.

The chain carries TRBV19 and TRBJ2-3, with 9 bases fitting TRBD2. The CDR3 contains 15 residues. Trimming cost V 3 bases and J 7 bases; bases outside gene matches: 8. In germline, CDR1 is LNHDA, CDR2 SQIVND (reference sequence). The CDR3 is CASSIISGGANTQYF. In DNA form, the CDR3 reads TGTGCCAGTAGTATTATTAGCGGGGGAGCAAATACGCAGTATTTT.

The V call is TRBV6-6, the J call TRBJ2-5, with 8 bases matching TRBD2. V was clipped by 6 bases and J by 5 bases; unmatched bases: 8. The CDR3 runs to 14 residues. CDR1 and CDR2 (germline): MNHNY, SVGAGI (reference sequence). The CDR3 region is CASSSGTSVETQYF. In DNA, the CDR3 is TGTGCCAGCAGCTCCGGGACTAGTGTTGAGACCCAGTACTTC.

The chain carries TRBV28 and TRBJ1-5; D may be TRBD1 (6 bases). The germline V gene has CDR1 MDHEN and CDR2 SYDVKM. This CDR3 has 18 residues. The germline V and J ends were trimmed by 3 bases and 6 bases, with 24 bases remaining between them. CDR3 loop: CASSFEGVQGNRGQPQHF. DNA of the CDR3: TGTGCCAGCAGTTTTGAGGGGGTCCAAGGTAATAGGGGTCAGCCCCAGCATTTT.

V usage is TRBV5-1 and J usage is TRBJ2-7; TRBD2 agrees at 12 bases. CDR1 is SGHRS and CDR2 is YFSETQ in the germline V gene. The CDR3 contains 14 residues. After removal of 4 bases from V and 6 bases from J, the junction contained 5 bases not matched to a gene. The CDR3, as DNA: TGCGCCAGCAGCCCTAGCGGGGGGGCCCTCGAGCAGTACTTC. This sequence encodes CASSPSGGALEQYF. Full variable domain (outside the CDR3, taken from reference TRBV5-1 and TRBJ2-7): KAGVTQTPRYLIKTRGQQVTLSCSPISGHRSVSWYQQTPGQGLQFLFEYFSETQRNKGNFPGRFSGRQFSNSRSEMNVSTLELGDSALYLCASSPSGGALEQYFGPGTRLTVT.

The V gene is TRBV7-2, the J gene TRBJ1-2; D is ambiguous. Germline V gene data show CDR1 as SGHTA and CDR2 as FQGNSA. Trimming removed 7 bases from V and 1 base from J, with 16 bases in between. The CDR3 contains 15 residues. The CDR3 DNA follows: TGTGCCAGCAACCCCTCGACTACAAATAACTATGGCTACACCTTC. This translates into CASNPSTTNNYGYTF.

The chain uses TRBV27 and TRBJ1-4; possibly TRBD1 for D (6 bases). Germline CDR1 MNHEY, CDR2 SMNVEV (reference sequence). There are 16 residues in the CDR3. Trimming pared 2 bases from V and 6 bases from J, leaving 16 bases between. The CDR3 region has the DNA TGTGCCAGCAGTTTAGACAGCTGGGGGACATATGAAAAACTGTTTTTT. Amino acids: CASSLDSWGTYEKLFF.